This T cell receptor beta chain came from a study of blood T cell repertoires in COVID-19. For the study at large: Specimens from acute and convalescent COVID-19 originated in the United States, Italy and Spain.

TCRdb's table, derived via immunoSEQ multiplex PCR, lists solely in-frame clones and lacks some. This table holds around 310,000 clones, more than 75% found once. The CDR3 contains 16 residues. Germline CDR1 is MDHEN and CDR2 is SYDVKM. The V and J ends lost 5 bases and 0 bases respectively, with 11 bases between them. The chain recombines TRBV28 with TRBJ2-6; D is perhaps TRBD1 (6 bases). This TCR came from a woman between 50 and 59 years old with active or convalescent COVID-19. Sequencing was performed on peripheral blood. The CDR3 loop reads CASSPTGFSGANVLTF. CDR3 nucleotide sequence: TGTGCCAGCAGTCCGACAGGTTTCTCTGGGGCCAACGTCCTGACTTTC.